These 15 T cell receptor beta chains share one sample of origin, sequenced in a study of blood T cell repertoires in COVID-19. TCRdb keeps only in-frame clones here, not all; method: immunoSEQ multiplex PCR. This table has about 310,000 clones, over 85% appearing once. Sequencing used PBMCs or T cells enriched from blood (not recorded which). Every receptor here comes from a woman aged 30 to 39 who had recovered from COVID-19.

This clone has more than one count but fewer than ten. The chain couples TRBV2 to TRBJ1-5; D remains ambiguous. CDR3 length: 13 amino acids. Between the trimmed V and J ends, which lost 8 bases and 7 bases, there was a span of 15 bases. Germline CDR1 reads SNHLY; CDR2 reads FYNNEI. CDR3 DNA: TGTGCCAGCGGCTCCGGGAGCTTGCAGCCCCAGCATTTT. The encoded protein is CASGSGSLQPQHF.

This clone has only one observation. The gene calls are TRBV15 and TRBJ2-3; TRBD2 agrees at 9 bases. In germline, CDR1 is LNHNV, CDR2 YYDKDF (reference sequence). This CDR3 has 16 residues. J lost 5 bases, V lost 2 bases, and 8 bases had no gene match. CDR3 DNA: TGTGCCACCAGCAGACCCCTCGGAGCGGGAGGAGATACGCAGTATTTT. Its protein product is CATSRPLGAGGDTQYF.

The chain recombines TRBV27 with TRBJ1-2; D ambiguous. CDR1 is MNHEY, CDR2 SMNVEV, per germline (reference sequence). This CDR3 comprises 13 residues. V gave up 5 bases and J gave up 6 bases, with 13 bases separating them. CDR3 sequence reads: CASSHPSLDGYTF. The CDR3, as DNA: TGTGCCAGCAGTCACCCATCCCTAGATGGCTACACCTTC.

V and J are TRBV11-2 and TRBJ2-7; tentative D call: TRBD1 (6 bases). The ends were cut back, 6 bases at V and 2 bases at J, with 17 bases in the middle. The CDR3 is 15 amino acids. Germline V gene sequence: CDR1 SGHAT, CDR2 FQNNGV. In nucleotides, the CDR3 is TGTGCCAGCAGTACTTTCCGGGACAAAACCTACGAGCAGTACTTC. It codes for CASSTFRDKTYEQYF.

The gene calls are TRBV10-3 and TRBJ2-1, with 12 bases fitting TRBD1. The CDR3 loop spans 16 amino acids. Trimming at V came to 6 bases and at J to 9 bases, leaving 12 bases not matched to a gene. CDR1 ENHRY and CDR2 SYGVKD come from the germline V gene. The CDR3 is CAISAGTGGDSGEQFF. Written as DNA, the CDR3 is TGTGCCATCAGCGCGGGGACAGGGGGCGATTCCGGTGAGCAGTTCTTC.

The DNA for the CDR3 is TGTGCCAGCAGCTTTGGGGCCCACGAGCAGTACTTC. Translation: CASSFGAHEQYF. The V gene is TRBV13, the J gene TRBJ2-7, with TRBD1 as a possible D gene (5 bases). The CDR3 is made up of 12 amino acids. V was clipped by 3 bases and J by 5 bases, with 8 bases between them. CDR1 and CDR2 from the germline V gene are PRHDT and FYEKMQ (reference sequence).

This sequence joins TRBV28 and TRBJ2-5; TRBD1 aligns across 8 bases. The V gene's germline CDR1 is MDHEN and CDR2 SYDVKM. J lost 6 bases, V lost 5 bases, and 5 bases had no gene match. The CDR3 extends over 13 amino acids. The CDR3, as DNA: TGTGCCAGCAGTACAGGGGGACCAAAGACCCAGTACTTC. It codes for CASSTGGPKTQYF.

This clone was seen just once. The J gene is TRBJ2-5, the V gene TRBV19; a possible D gene is TRBD2 (6 bases). In germline, CDR1 is LNHDA, CDR2 SQIVND (reference sequence). The length of the CDR3 is 18 residues. With 5 bases removed from V and 3 bases from J, the gap between germline ends came to 25 bases. As DNA, the CDR3 is TGTGCCAGTAGTTCTCCCGGGAGACCCCGCTCGGGGGAAGAGACCCAGTACTTC. Encoded protein: CASSSPGRPRSGEETQYF.

This chain joins TRBV13 and TRBJ1-6; 8 bases align to TRBD1. The CDR3 sequence is 14 residues long. Germline V lookup: CDR1 PRHDT, CDR2 FYEKMQ (reference sequence). The V gene end was trimmed by 7 bases and the J gene end by 9 bases; junction bases not matched to a gene: 8. The CDR3 loop reads CASTDRGGGSPLHF. The CDR3 region has the DNA TGTGCCAGCACCGACAGGGGCGGAGGTTCACCCCTCCACTTT. Complete variable domain (other parts from reference TRBV13 and TRBJ1-6): AAGVIQSPRHLIKEKRETATLKCYPIPRHDTVYWYQQGPGQDPQFLISFYEKMQSDKGSIPDRFSAQQFSDYHSELNMSSLELGDSALYFCASTDRGGGSPLHFGNGTRLTVT.

This chain uses TRBV27 with TRBJ2-2, with TRBD2 identical over 11 bases. V gave up 6 bases and J gave up 5 bases; unmatched junction bases: 5. The CDR3 runs to 15 residues. Germline V lookup: CDR1 MNHEY, CDR2 SMNVEV (reference sequence). The CDR3 DNA reads as TGTGCCAGCAGCCCCTTAGCGGGAGGGACCGGGGAGCTGTTTTTT. It specifies CASSPLAGGTGELFF.

The chain recombines TRBV11-2 with TRBJ2-5, with D perhaps matching TRBD2 (6 bases). Germline V gene sequence: CDR1 SGHAT, CDR2 FQNNGV. The ends were cut back, 2 bases at V and 1 base at J, with 17 bases in the middle. The CDR3 sequence is 17 residues long. CDR3 bases: TGTGCCAGCAGCTTAAGGGGAGCTAGCGAGGCCCAAGAGACCCAGTACTTC. Amino acid sequence: CASSLRGASEAQETQYF.

The rearrangement uses TRBV5-8 and TRBJ2-1; 8 bases match TRBD1. After removal of 4 bases from V and 4 bases from J, the junction contained 4 bases not matched to a gene. CDR3 size: 14 residues. The germline V gene encodes CDR1 SGHTS and CDR2 YDEGEE. CDR3 coding DNA: TGTGCCAGCAGCACCTACAGGGGGTACAATGAGCAGTTCTTC. This sequence encodes CASSTYRGYNEQFF.

The chain employs TRBV12-5 and TRBJ1-1; 7 bases fit TRBD1. The CDR3 extends over 13 amino acids. J was trimmed by 3 bases and V by 4 bases; bases with no gene match: 2. Per germline, CDR1 LGHNT and CDR2 FRNRAP. This CDR3 is CASGSGGYTEAFF. The CDR3 nucleotides read TGTGCTAGTGGTTCAGGGGGATACACTGAAGCTTTCTTT.

J is TRBJ2-2 and V is TRBV6-6; 11 bases line up with TRBD2. J was trimmed by 4 bases and V by 5 bases; bases with no gene match: 21. Germline CDR1 and CDR2: MNHNY and SVGAGI (reference sequence). The length of the CDR3 is 21 residues. CDR3: CASSPLSGLAGRVWATGELFF. The CDR3 DNA is TGTGCCAGCAGTCCCCTCTCAGGACTAGCGGGTAGAGTGTGGGCCACCGGGGAGCTGTTTTTT.

CDR3 sequence reads: CASSPWEGDEKLFF. The CDR3, as DNA: TGTGCCAGCAGCCCCTGGGAGGGGGACGAAAAACTGTTTTTT. This chain joins TRBV7-9 and TRBJ1-4, with D possibly being TRBD1 (6 bases). CDR1 is SEHNR, CDR2 FQNEAQ, per germline (reference sequence). The V gene lost 5 bases and the J gene lost 8 bases, with 15 bases spanning the gap. The CDR3 is made up of 14 amino acids.